The 25 T cell receptor beta chains below all came from one sample that was sequenced in a study of human T cells and chemical hapten exposure. Time point of the sample: patch test 1, 2 weeks after DPC sensitization. Treatment given: therapeutic diphenylcyclopropenone sensitization with weekly scalp DPC. TCRdb called the RACE reads again in MiXCR, with one record for every CDR3 protein. The table has tens of thousands of distinct CDR3 sequences, more than 9% seen once. The specimen was whole blood, collected in connection with sensitization to the hapten diphenylcyclopropenone (DPC). The receptors shown here come from a man between 35 and 55 years old with alopecia areata. Some clones in this sample may be carry-over from other donors' samples.

The rearrangement links TRBV11-2 to TRBJ2-1; 11 bases map to TRBD2. The CDR3 totals 16 residues. V shed 5 bases, J shed 5 bases, and the junction held 8 bases outside the gene matches. CDR1 and CDR2 from the germline V gene are SGHAT and FQNNGV. CDR3 nucleotide sequence: TGTGCCAGCAGCCCTATTCGGGGACTAGCGGACAATGAGCAGTTCTTC. Its translation: CASSPIRGLADNEQFF.

This clonotype was observed a handful of times. The rearrangement joins TRBV12-3 or TRBV12-4 to TRBJ1-1; 7 positions match TRBD1. The CDR3 consists of 13 residues. The V gene end was trimmed by 5 bases and the J gene end by 10 bases; junction bases not matched to a gene: 10. The chain's CDR3 is CASSPTGEVGAFF. CDR3 DNA sequence: TGTGCCAGCAGTCCTACAGGGGAGGTTGGAGCTTTCTTT.

The chain uses TRBV5-1 and TRBJ1-1, with D unresolved. This CDR3 spans 11 amino acids. The V gene's germline CDR1 is SGHRS and CDR2 YFSETQ. Trimming shortened V by 0 bases and J by 7 bases, and 4 bases separated the two germline ends. The CDR3 reads CASSLEGEAFF. As DNA, the CDR3 is TGCGCCAGCAGCTTGGAGGGTGAAGCTTTCTTT.

In its sample, this clonotype was seen a few times. V gene TRBV6-2 or TRBV6-3 combines with J gene TRBJ2-6; D uncertain. Germline V lookup: CDR1 MNHEY, CDR2 SVGEGT. V was shortened by 7 bases and J by 0 bases, with 10 bases between the two germline ends. The CDR3 is 15 residues long. The CDR3 nucleotides read TGTGCCAGCACCGACGCCCTCTCTGGGGCCAACGTCCTGACTTTC. Translating it yields CASTDALSGANVLTF.

V and J are TRBV6-6 and TRBJ2-1, with TRBD1 matching over 9 bases. Germline loops: CDR1 MNHNY, CDR2 SVGAGI (reference sequence). The CDR3 sequence is 15 residues long. J was trimmed by 7 bases and V by 4 bases; bases with no gene match: 8. The chain's CDR3 is CASSSRQGELNEQFF. The CDR3 coding sequence is TGTGCCAGCAGTTCTAGACAGGGGGAACTTAATGAGCAGTTCTTC.

This clonotype was counted at least ten times. This chain joins TRBV20-1 and TRBJ1-1, with a weak D call TRBD1 (5 bases). This CDR3 has 14 residues. V lost 1 base, J lost 0 bases, and 9 bases lay in between. Germline V gene lookup returns CDR1 DFQATT and CDR2 SNEGSKA (reference sequence). CDR3 nucleotides: TGCAGTGCTAGAGTAGGGGTGATGAACACTGAAGCTTTCTTT. Protein: CSARVGVMNTEAFF.

This clonotype was seen many times. V usage is TRBV7-3 and J usage is TRBJ2-3, with 8 nucleotides matching TRBD2. CDR1 is SGHTA, CDR2 FQGTGA, per germline. Unmatched junction bases numbered 7, after V lost 5 bases and J lost 3 bases. The CDR3 runs 15 residues. The CDR3, as DNA: TGTGCCAGCAGCCCCGGCGGGGGGACTACAGATACGCAGTATTTT. The encoded protein is CASSPGGGTTDTQYF.

The V and J genes are TRBV6-1 and TRBJ2-2, with TRBD1 identical over 7 bases. The CDR3 covers 18 residues. Germline-derived CDR1 and CDR2 are MNHNS and SASEGT. J lost 1 base, V lost 6 bases, and 14 bases had no gene match. The CDR3 DNA follows: TGTGCCAGCAGCGACTACATTATGACAGGGCTGAACACCGGGGAGCTGTTTTTT. It translates to CASSDYIMTGLNTGELFF.

This clonotype was seen many times. The DNA of the CDR3 is TGTGCCAGCATGCTCGCATCGGGCGAGCAGTACTTC. Its protein is CASMLASGEQYF. The chain combines TRBV27 with TRBJ2-7; D not resolved. The CDR3 has 12 residues. Trimming shortened V by 7 bases and J by 6 bases, and 13 bases separated the two germline ends. Germline CDR1 MNHEY, CDR2 SMNVEV (reference sequence).

This clonotype was picked up one time. V is TRBV7-9 and J is TRBJ2-6, with a possible D match to TRBD2 (6 bases). Looked up from germline, CDR1 is SEHNR and CDR2 is FQNEAQ (reference sequence). The CDR3 length is 18 residues. The germline V and J ends were trimmed by 0 bases and 0 bases, with 12 bases remaining between them. In DNA, the CDR3 is TGTGCCAGCAGCTTAGCGGGAGGCAGCTACTCTGGGGCCAACGTCCTGACTTTC. Amino acids: CASSLAGGSYSGANVLTF.

The V and J genes are TRBV4-3 and TRBJ2-6; maybe TRBD2 (6 bases). V was shortened by 1 base and J by 2 bases, with 6 bases between the two germline ends. In germline, CDR1 is LGHNA, CDR2 YSLEER. This CDR3 is 15 amino acids long. The CDR3 region has the DNA TGCGCCAGCAGCCAAGGGAGGGCTGGGGCCAACGTCCTGACTTTC. The encoded protein is CASSQGRAGANVLTF.

This clonotype has more than one count but fewer than ten. The V gene is TRBV12-3 or TRBV12-4, the J gene TRBJ2-7; D unclear. The CDR3 sequence is 13 residues long. Trimming took off 7 bases at V and 4 bases at J, with 14 bases between the two ends. CDR3 sequence: CASTSQVVYEQYF. The DNA of the CDR3 is TGTGCCAGCACCTCCCAAGTGGTTTACGAGCAGTACTTC.

This clonotype was seen repeatedly, ten times or more. V gene TRBV6-5 combines with J gene TRBJ1-4; TRBD1 aligns across 7 bases. With V trimmed by 5 bases and J by 7 bases, 10 bases remained unmatched. CDR3 length: 15 amino acids. Germline V gene data show CDR1 as MNHEY and CDR2 as SVGAGI. For the CDR3, the DNA is TGTGCCAGCAGTACGAACAGGGGTCTCGGTGAAAAACTGTTTTTT. It translates to CASSTNRGLGEKLFF.

This clonotype has more than one count but fewer than ten. This chain connects TRBV6-1 to TRBJ2-5; D gene uncertain. Germline V gene lookup returns CDR1 MNHNS and CDR2 SASEGT. The germline V and J ends were trimmed by 3 bases and 6 bases, with 17 bases remaining between them. The CDR3 has 15 amino acids. The CDR3 nucleotides read TGTGCCAGCAGTGAGTTAGGGCGCGGTTCGCAGACCCAGTACTTC. Its translation: CASSELGRGSQTQYF.

This clonotype rates as medium-sized (0.01 to 0.1%). The J gene is TRBJ1-5, the V gene TRBV2; the D gene is possibly TRBD1 (5 bases). There are 15 residues in the CDR3. Per the germline V gene, CDR1 is SNHLY and CDR2 is FYNNEI. Trimming took off 2 bases at V and 2 bases at J, with 10 bases between the two ends. CDR3 in DNA: TGTGCCAGCAGTGAATGGGGGAACGGCAATCAGCCCCAGCATTTT. This encodes CASSEWGNGNQPQHF.

This clonotype was counted ten times or more. This chain connects TRBV27 to TRBJ1-5; D possibly corresponds to TRBD1 (5 bases). The CDR3 runs to 15 residues. Germline values: CDR1 MNHEY, CDR2 SMNVEV (reference sequence). The ends were cut back, 5 bases at V and 2 bases at J, with 13 bases in the middle. Here the CDR3 DNA reads TGTGCCAGCAGTCCTCGGCAGGGTGGCAATCAGCCCCAGCATTTT. It yields the protein CASSPRQGGNQPQHF.

This clonotype appeared a few times. The CDR3 loop reads CASSPKTARNTGELFF. The CDR3 bases are TGTGCCAGCAGCCCCAAGACAGCGCGGAACACCGGGGAGCTGTTTTTT. The chain couples TRBV14 to TRBJ2-2; D perhaps matches TRBD1 (5 bases). The ends were cut back, 4 bases at V and 1 base at J, with 13 bases in the middle. The germline V gene has CDR1 SGHDN and CDR2 FVKESK. The CDR3 spans 16 residues.

This clonotype was seen many times. This rearrangement joins TRBV10-3 to TRBJ2-1, with D unclear. CDR1 ENHRY and CDR2 SYGVKD come from the germline V gene. There are 13 residues in the CDR3. V lost 0 bases to trimming and J lost 3 bases, with 3 bases between them. The CDR3 DNA follows: TGTGCCATCAGTGAGTCGGACTACAATGAGCAGTTCTTC. Translated, it gives CAISESDYNEQFF.

The gene calls are TRBV5-1 and TRBJ2-2, with D perhaps TRBD2 (6 bases). The germline gives CDR1 SGHRS, CDR2 YFSETQ. This CDR3 region has 16 residues. The V and J ends lost 7 bases and 4 bases respectively, with 20 bases between them. The CDR3 DNA sequence: TGCGCCAGCCACCCGGGATCCGCCGGGGGCACCGGGGAGCTGTTTTTT. Protein sequence: CASHPGSAGGTGELFF.

V usage is TRBV5-1 and J usage is TRBJ1-2; D remains ambiguous. V lost 0 bases to trimming and J lost 6 bases, with 12 bases between them. The CDR3 is made up of 14 amino acids. The germline gives CDR1 SGHRS, CDR2 YFSETQ. Written as DNA, the CDR3 is TGCGCCAGCAGCTTGGAACTGGCCCTCGATGGCTACACCTTC. It yields the protein CASSLELALDGYTF.

The V call is TRBV4-2, the J call TRBJ2-3; TRBD1 matches at 8 bases. Germline CDR1 LGHNA, CDR2 YNFKEQ. V lost 4 bases to trimming and J lost 2 bases; unmatched junction nucleotides: 5. This CDR3 comprises 15 residues. CDR3 nucleotide sequence: TGTGCCAGCAGCCGAGGACAGGGTGACACAGATACGCAGTATTTT. Translated, it gives CASSRGQGDTDTQYF.

This clonotype was observed a few times. The chain is built from TRBV6-5 and TRBJ2-1, with D possibly matching TRBD2 (6 bases). Trimming left V 2 bases short and J 0 bases short, with 8 bases between. The CDR3 covers 15 residues. Germline CDR1 MNHEY, CDR2 SVGAGI. This chain's CDR3 is CASSYAGGSYNEQFF. The CDR3 bases are TGTGCCAGCAGTTACGCCGGGGGCTCCTACAATGAGCAGTTCTTC.

In this sample, this clonotype turned up a few times. The chain uses TRBV20-1 and TRBJ2-3; 8 positions match TRBD2. CDR1 and CDR2 (germline): DFQATT, SNEGSKA (reference sequence). The V and J ends lost 7 bases and 1 base, in that order; junction bases with no gene match: 13. The CDR3 totals 16 residues. In nucleotides, the CDR3 is TGCAGTGTAAGCGGGAGATGGCCTGGTGGCACAGATACGCAGTATTTT. This translates into CSVSGRWPGGTDTQYF.

This clonotype was seen many times. V is TRBV20-1 and J is TRBJ2-7; 8 bases are a match to TRBD2. CDR1 DFQATT and CDR2 SNEGSKA come from the germline V gene (reference sequence). V shed 3 bases, J shed 3 bases, and the junction held 1 base outside the gene matches. This CDR3 spans 12 amino acids. CDR3 amino acids: CSASTSGYEQYF. The CDR3 region has the DNA TGCAGTGCTAGTACTAGCGGCTACGAGCAGTACTTC.

The sample holds a few counts of this clonotype. This rearrangement joins TRBV29-1 to TRBJ2-4; 7 bases map to TRBD1. With V trimmed by 7 bases and J by 7 bases, 19 bases remained unmatched. Germline-derived CDR1 and CDR2 are SQVTM and ANQGSEA. CDR3 size: 16 residues. CDR3 DNA: TGCAGCGCACTGGCCCGACAGGGCCCCCTGAATAACATTCAGTACTTC. Its translation: CSALARQGPLNNIQYF.